A selection of T cell receptor beta chains follows, all from one sample in a study of T cells in Graves' hyperthyroidism and ophthalmopathy. TCRdb used MiXCR to reprocess the multiplex PCR reads, holding one entry per CDR3 protein. Of approximately 610,000 distinct CDR3 sequences in the sample, approximately 15% were seen once. The specimen sequenced was blood. The receptors were gathered from a woman in her forties with Graves' ophthalmopathy. Each CDR3 is given with its conserved first and last residue. The order of the fields is CDR3 DNA, CDR3 protein, D gene, clone size, V gene, J gene. A D gene is named only where the DNA matches it firmly. For some rows the clone size is stated as once, few or many, or as a class when expanded; others skip it.

TGCAGCGTAGCTATCAGGACAGGGGCTATGAACACTGAAGCTTTCTTT,CSVAIRTGAMNTEAFF,TRBD1,NA,TRBV29-1,TRBJ1-1
TGCAGTGCTAGTTGGGGAGGGGGCTTCAACGAGCAGTACTTC,CSASWGGGFNEQYF,NA,many,TRBV20-1,TRBJ2-7
TGTGCCACCCATAACCGGGACAGTACTTTCTATGGCTACACCTTC,CATHNRDSTFYGYTF,TRBD1,many,TRBV28,TRBJ1-2
TGTGCCAGCAGCCAGCTACAGGGGACCGGGGAGCTGTTTTTT,CASSQLQGTGELFF,TRBD1,many,TRBV14,TRBJ2-2
TGTGCCAGCAGCGCTCCAGACACCTACGAGCAGTACTTC,CASSAPDTYEQYF,NA,NA,TRBV7-2,TRBJ2-7
TGTGCCAGCAGACAGGGGGGAGTCTACGAGCAGTACTTC,CASRQGGVYEQYF,TRBD1,many,TRBV28,TRBJ2-7
TGTGCCAGCAGTTATCGCACGGCCGGAACAAACACTGAAGCTTTCTTT,CASSYRTAGTNTEAFF,NA,NA,TRBV6-5,TRBJ1-1
TGTGCCAGTTCGACTAGCTGGAAGAACACCGGGGAGCTGTTTTTT,CASSTSWKNTGELFF,TRBD2,many,TRBV19,TRBJ2-2
TGTGCCAGCAGCCCCGCAGGGACAGTTTCAGAGACCCAGTACTTC,CASSPAGTVSETQYF,TRBD1,NA,TRBV7-3,TRBJ2-5
TGTGCCAGCAGACCAACCTTAGGTACAGGACGATATCAGCCCCAGCATTTT,CASRPTLGTGRYQPQHF,NA,many,TRBV27,TRBJ1-5
TGTGCCAGCAGCTCGGTAGGCGGGAGGAATACCTACGAGCAGTACTTC,CASSSVGGRNTYEQYF,TRBD2,many,TRBV11-1,TRBJ2-7
TGTGCCAGCAGTGAAGCGTTACCGTCCATGTTCTTGAACACTGAAGCTTTCTTT,CASSEALPSMFLNTEAFF,NA,many,TRBV6-1,TRBJ1-1
TGCGCCAGCAGCCAAGGGGGGACAGCTGGCTACACCTTC,CASSQGGTAGYTF,TRBD1,many,TRBV4-1,TRBJ1-2
TGCAGCGTTGAGGATCCGGGACAGGGCTACGAGCAGTACTTC,CSVEDPGQGYEQYF,TRBD1,many,TRBV29-1,TRBJ2-7
TGTGCCAGTAGTAACCTTCTGGGCTGGCGGAACACTGAAGCTTTCTTT,CASSNLLGWRNTEAFF,NA,few,TRBV19,TRBJ1-1
TGTGCCAGTAGTATAAGGACAGGGTGGGAGACTGAAGCTTTCTTT,CASSIRTGWETEAFF,TRBD1,many,TRBV19,TRBJ1-1
TGTGCCAGCAGTTTACTACAGGGGGCTTGGTACGAGCAGTACTTC,CASSLLQGAWYEQYF,TRBD1,many,TRBV27,TRBJ2-7
TGTGCCAGCAGCCAAGATCTTGGGCCTCCCCAGCATTTT,CASSQDLGPPQHF,NA,NA,TRBV3-1,TRBJ1-5
TGCGCCAGCAGCGATCATGTAGCGGGAGTAGGAGGAGAGCAGTACTTC,CASSDHVAGVGGEQYF,TRBD2,many,TRBV5-1,TRBJ2-7
TGCAGTGCATTGATAGAAAACTATGGCTACACCTTC,CSALIENYGYTF,NA,few,TRBV20-1,TRBJ1-2
TGTGCCAGCAGTATTGACACCAACCTTTATGGCTACACCTTC,CASSIDTNLYGYTF,NA,many,TRBV2,TRBJ1-2
TGTGCCAGCGGCTTAAAGTGGTCTGGAAACACCATATATTTT,CASGLKWSGNTIYF,NA,many,TRBV28,TRBJ1-3
TGTGCCAGCACTAGGCTGGGACCCCTCCACTTT,CASTRLGPLHF,NA,NA,TRBV12-3/TRBV12-4,TRBJ1-6
TGTGCCAGCATCGAGTACCCCCAAGAGACCCAGTACTTC,CASIEYPQETQYF,NA,many,TRBV28,TRBJ2-5
TGCAGTGCTAAGCGGACGGACCAGGTCTGGGAGACCCAGTACTTC,CSAKRTDQVWETQYF,NA,many,TRBV20-1,TRBJ2-5
TGTGCCAGCAGTATTTGGCCCCGAGGGGCCGGGGAGCTGTTTTTT,CASSIWPRGAGELFF,NA,many,TRBV28,TRBJ2-2
TGCAGCGTCACAGGGCTCGCCTACGAGCAGTACTTC,CSVTGLAYEQYF,NA,many,TRBV29-1,TRBJ2-7
TGCGCCAGCAGCCAAGAAGCACTAGCGGGAGGGGAGACCCAGTACTTC,CASSQEALAGGETQYF,TRBD2,many,TRBV4-3,TRBJ2-5
TGTGCCAGCAGTAAGACTAGCGGGAGGCCCTGGGACACAGATACGCAGTATTTT,CASSKTSGRPWDTDTQYF,TRBD2,many,TRBV6-1,TRBJ2-3
TGTGCCAGTAGTATGGGGGACAGACTCTACGAGCAGTACTTC,CASSMGDRLYEQYF,TRBD1,many,TRBV19,TRBJ2-7
TGTGCCAGCAGTTTAAAGTCGGGGATTCAGCCCCAGCATTTT,CASSLKSGIQPQHF,NA,many,TRBV12-3/TRBV12-4,TRBJ1-5
TGTGCCAGCAGGACTAGCGCGAACACCGGGGAGCTGTTTTTT,CASRTSANTGELFF,TRBD2,many,TRBV7-2,TRBJ2-2
TGTGCCAGCAGTTTTGGCAGGATCCTCTCCTACGAGCAGTACTTC,CASSFGRILSYEQYF,NA,many,TRBV12-3/TRBV12-4,TRBJ2-7
TGTGCCAGCAGCTATACCCAGAACGAGCAGTACTTC,CASSYTQNEQYF,NA,NA,TRBV7-2,TRBJ2-7
TGTGCCAGCAGCCATGGACAGGGGATTTACGAGCAGTACTTC,CASSHGQGIYEQYF,TRBD1,NA,TRBV11-1,TRBJ2-7
TGTGCCAGCAGTTTCATGGACAGACCATACGAGCAGTACTTC,CASSFMDRPYEQYF,NA,many,TRBV28,TRBJ2-7
TGCGCCAGCAGCCCTCGATCCCTCTATGGCTACACCTTC,CASSPRSLYGYTF,NA,many,TRBV5-1,TRBJ1-2
TGTGCCAGCAGTGTGGATGATACAATCTCGCCCCAGCATTTT,CASSVDDTISPQHF,NA,many,TRBV2,TRBJ1-5
TGTGCCAGCAGTTTAATGCCGAGGGAGACCCAGTACTTC,CASSLMPRETQYF,NA,NA,TRBV27,TRBJ2-5
TGCAGTGCTGGGACTAGCGCGTACTACGAGCAGTACTTC,CSAGTSAYYEQYF,TRBD2,NA,TRBV20-1,TRBJ2-7
TGTGCCAGCAGCTTAACGGTGTCCGGGGCCACTGAAGCTTTCTTT,CASSLTVSGATEAFF,NA,many,TRBV7-3,TRBJ1-1
TGTGCCAGCAGCTTGGGGGACAGGGGGCAGGGGAACACTGAAGCTTTCTTT,CASSLGDRGQGNTEAFF,TRBD1,many,TRBV5-4,TRBJ1-1
TGTGCCAGCAGTTCCGACACCCTCTACGAGCAGTACTTC,CASSSDTLYEQYF,NA,NA,TRBV12-3/TRBV12-4,TRBJ2-7
TGTGCCAGCAGCTTTGAGGAGCTCGACGAGCAGTACTTC,CASSFEELDEQYF,NA,few,TRBV11-2,TRBJ2-7
TGTGCCAGCAGCTGGACAGGGGTGAACGAGCAGTACTTC,CASSWTGVNEQYF,TRBD1,many,TRBV27,TRBJ2-7
TGTGCCAGCAGCTTAGAGCAGGGAGGGTTCTACGAGCAGTACTTC,CASSLEQGGFYEQYF,TRBD2,many,TRBV7-2,TRBJ2-7
TGTGCCAGCAGCGTAGCCCGTGGAGGCTACACCTTC,CASSVARGGYTF,NA,NA,TRBV9,TRBJ1-2
TGTGCCAGCAGCCAAGCGGGACTAGCGGGACTCCTGGGCCAGTACTTC,CASSQAGLAGLLGQYF,TRBD2,many,TRBV14,TRBJ2-5
TGTGCCAGCAGCTTAATGCCACTAGAGGGTGAGCAGTTCTTC,CASSLMPLEGEQFF,NA,many,TRBV7-3,TRBJ2-1
TGTGCCAGCGTACCCGGGACTAGTAGATACGAGCAGTACTTC,CASVPGTSRYEQYF,TRBD2,NA,TRBV2,TRBJ2-7
TGCAGTGCTAGTTGGACTAGCGGGGGAAACTACGAGCAGTACTTC,CSASWTSGGNYEQYF,TRBD2,NA,TRBV20-1,TRBJ2-7